The present T cell receptor beta chain was sequenced within a study of blood T cells in healthy people across ages (dated by TCRdb to 2014 to 2015). Study-wide context: In model experiments, roughly one uniquely barcoded TCR beta cDNA molecule per two T cells was captured by template switching. The donors were divided into four age groups: young (average about 15 years), middle-aged (roughly 42), aged (about 60) and long-lived (roughly 82). Donors of different ages were randomly distributed across sequencing lanes to avoid experimental bias. To track age-related changes in TCR beta repertoire diversity, the study relied on deep sequencing normalized with unique cDNA molecular identifiers. Using the same blood draw, the study looked at two additional independent replicas of 1 million unique cDNA reads for two donors, one aged 18 to 30 and the other aged 80 or older.

Library prep was done by 5' RACE. The sequencer was an Illumina HiSeq 2500. A second PCR of about 6 to 12 cycles was run with a J-beta primer mix and a sample-barcoded 5' primer. A unique molecular identifier was introduced onto each TCR beta cDNA molecule by a template-switch 5' adaptor carrying 12 random nucleotides. At least 2.5 million CDR3-containing paired-end reads were obtained from each sample. First-strand cDNA was synthesized from all RNA with the Mint cDNA synthesis kit, primed by a TRBC-specific oligonucleotide. Following uracil-DNA glycosylase treatment, a first 18-cycle PCR with universal primers M1SS and BC2_uni_R was performed on all cDNA. The authors processed their data as follows. For normalization, 1 million high-quality reads, each with a distinct molecular identifier, were randomly selected from each sample. Reads sharing molecular identifiers were discarded rather than binned into consensus sequences. CDR3 identification, clonotype clustering and error correction used MiTCR with a Q25 quality threshold and the strictest error-elimination algorithm. A nonparametric unseen species model with Euler transformation was used to estimate lower-bound total TCR beta diversity. TCRdb trimmed public reads at Q25 via fastp, called clones via MiXCR and kept in-frame beta chains. A single entry per CDR3 protein holds the most common genes and DNA from its merged rows. The V and J calls and clone size come from TCRdb's table, not from the authors' own analysis. The sample table shows 1 million to 1.2 million distinct CDR3 sequences, and around two fifths are seen once. Of the sample, 10% to 15% is held by the ten largest clones.

Inclusive of the bounding cysteine and phenylalanine, the CDR3 is 15 residues long. Of all the DNA, just the CDR3 is kept, 45 bases in frame from base 1. Trimming removed 5 bases from V and 4 bases from J; the gene matches leave 8 bases unexplained. The germline V gene gives CDR1 as MDHEN and CDR2 as SYDVKM. Overall results and qualifications from the work: The long-lived group showed more naive CD4+ T cells, fewer expanded clones and increased TCR diversity than the aged group, suggesting age selection. Total diversity estimates from one million sequenced T cells were considered lower bounds and underestimates. Donor CMV infection status was unknown, potentially confounding age-related changes in expanded clonotypes. Observed TCR beta diversity per million T cells fell roughly linearly with age, and a significant reduction was already apparent by age about 38. Observed TCR beta diversity correlated strongly with the percentage of naive T cells measured by flow cytometry. Bulk unsorted PBMC profiling prevented conclusive comparison of naive and antigen-experienced compartments.

The approximately 41 donors, aged 6 to 90 years, were systemically healthy Caucasian individuals from Russia. Each donor gave ten milliliters of peripheral blood, collected into EDTA-treated Vacutainer tubes. Ficoll-Paque density-gradient centrifugation was used to isolate PBMCs, with at least 6.5 million obtained per sample. Trizol reagent was used to extract total RNA from the PBMCs, yielding at least 5.5 micrograms per sample. For every donor, an aliquot of PBMCs went through flow cytometry to measure the percentages of naive CD45RAhigh/CD27high T cells. Of note for this clonotype: The specificity of this receptor is unknown. Base qualities are not provided; no much larger clone lies one nucleotide away.

Sequencing used blood. The rearranged segments are TRBV28 and TRBJ2-3, with 8 bases in between that match TRBD1. The clonotype originates from a man younger than 30 in good health. CDR3 loop: CASSPYRGSADTQYF. The base sequence is TGTGCCAGCAGTCCATACAGGGGGAGCGCAGATACGCAGTATTTT.